The subject of this entry is one T cell receptor beta chain. This record belongs to a study of T cells after yellow fever vaccination. Using its own MiXCR run on the 5' RACE reads, TCRdb lists one record per CDR3 protein. The table has 500,000 to 700,000 distinct CDR3 sequences, 15% to 20% seen once; the top ten hold about 13%. The CDR3 has 17 residues. The TCR sequence derives from a man aged 25-45 years who received the YFV17D yellow fever vaccine. The source material was PBMCs, sampled 15 days after the yellow fever booster vaccination. V gene TRBV21-1 combines with J gene TRBJ2-1; the table calls TRBD2, which could not be checked here. TRBV21-1 is a pseudogene segment. CDR3 nucleotides: TGTGCCAGCAGCAAAGGATTTAGCGGGAGGGCCAGCGTAGAGCAGTTCTTC. Translated, it gives CASSKGFSGRASVEQFF.